This TCR beta chain was sequenced during a study of CD8 T cells in Susac syndrome. Study results and limitations: The TCR sequencing and HLA analysis in the study involved a relatively small number of individuals, as the study acknowledged.

Germline V CDR1 and CDR2: SGHNT, YYREEE (reference sequence). This CDR3 has 16 residues. V shed 4 bases and J shed 2 bases, with 19 bases lying between them. A word on this clonotype: As yet, its antigen is unknown.

While CD8+ and CD4+ T cells were isolated negatively, TEMRA cells were enriched by FACS. After extraction with the RNeasy kit, roughly 0.45 to 1 ug of the RNA was reverse transcribed using random hexamers. TCR beta CDR3 was amplified by immunoSEQ covering 54 Vbeta and 13 Jbeta. Via MiXCR, TCRdb re-called the immunoSEQ multiplex PCR reads, giving one row per CDR3 protein. The table shows roughly 180,000 distinct CDR3 sequences, with 85% to 95% occurring only once. This receptor was obtained from a human donor with multiple sclerosis. V gene TRBV5-4 combines with J gene TRBJ2-7; TRBD1 might be the D (6 bases). Sequenced input: CD4+ T cells from PBMCs. The CDR3 region is CASSPRGKSKTYEQYF. CDR3 DNA: TGTGCCAGCAGCCCCAGGGGAAAAAGTAAAACCTACGAGCAGTACTTC.